This T cell receptor beta chain was sequenced for a study of cytomegalovirus exposure and HLA in healthy donors. Looking at the study overall: In an early release, HLA-typed donors contributed 77 million or so unique TCR sequences.

Germline values: CDR1 MGHDK, CDR2 SYGVNS. V was pared by 3 bases and J by 1 base, with 6 bases between. The CDR3 is 13 residues long. Points from the study as a whole: In an earlier analysis, productive rearrangement rates for most beta V segments clustered near 87% or 30%. In vitro work confirmed that three CMV-associated chains recognize CMV antigens.

Points on this clone: The antigen remains undetermined.

Primers: 60 Vbeta forward and 13 Jbeta reverse. Produced via immunoSEQ multiplex PCR; TCRdb's table is partial and in-frame only. The sample lists roughly 110,000 clones, approximately 80% occurring once. The TCR was taken from a middle-aged man in good health and CMV-seronegative. Sequencing was done on a sample of PBMCs. This chain uses TRBV25-1 with TRBJ2-5; no firm D call. CDR3 coding DNA: TGTGCCAGCAGTGACGCCGGCCAAGAGACCCAGTACTTC. This translates into CASSDAGQETQYF.